This T cell receptor beta chain was captured in a study of T cell responses to AZD1222 COVID-19 vaccine. Study outcomes and limitations: Distributed over spike, vaccine-associated CD4 TCRs predominated at 160-218 and 743-854. Increases in Spike-specific TCR breadth and depth were seen after two AZD1222 doses. Reports say nearly half of spike-specific TCRs go after unmutated variant regions. Clonal diversity may have been underestimated, and the donors were mostly white British, with more females than males.

The CDR3 spans 15 residues. The J segment lost 6 bases and the V segment lost 6 bases, leaving 8 bases of the junction unmatched. CDR1 is ENHRY and CDR2 is SYGVKD in the germline V gene. The table came from immunoSEQ multiplex PCR; TCRdb's copy has only in-frame clones and leaves some out. The sample contains about 130,000 clones, 85% to 95% of which appear only once. In regard to this clone: Its cognate antigen is unknown.

This chain links TRBV10-3 with TRBJ2-3; 11 positions agree with TRBD2. The sequencing used peripheral blood, collected 28 days after the second AZD1222 dose. The sequence was collected from an adult who received the AZD1222 COVID-19 vaccine. The CDR3 loop reads CAIRALAGGGDTQYF. DNA of the CDR3: TGTGCCATCAGGGCGCTAGCGGGGGGCGGCGATACGCAGTATTTT.